Sequencing of this T cell receptor beta chain was carried out in a study of T cell changes during pregnancy in multiple sclerosis. Sequencing was performed with immunoSEQ multiplex PCR; in TCRdb, only in-frame clones are kept and a portion is missing. The table shows under 45,000 clones, with 90% to 97% occurring only once. This CDR3 region has 15 residues. Trimming left V 2 bases short and J 5 bases short, with 13 bases between. Germline CDR1 MNHEY, CDR2 SVGAGI. This chain uses TRBV6-5 with TRBJ2-1, with D hard to call. The sample consisted of peripheral blood, taken in the second trimester of pregnancy. This TCR derives from a female donor with multiple sclerosis, enrolled in a pregnancy study. The CDR3 DNA sequence: TGTGCCAGCAGTTACGAAGACTCTACTAACAATGAGCAGTTCTTC. Translated, it gives CASSYEDSTNNEQFF.